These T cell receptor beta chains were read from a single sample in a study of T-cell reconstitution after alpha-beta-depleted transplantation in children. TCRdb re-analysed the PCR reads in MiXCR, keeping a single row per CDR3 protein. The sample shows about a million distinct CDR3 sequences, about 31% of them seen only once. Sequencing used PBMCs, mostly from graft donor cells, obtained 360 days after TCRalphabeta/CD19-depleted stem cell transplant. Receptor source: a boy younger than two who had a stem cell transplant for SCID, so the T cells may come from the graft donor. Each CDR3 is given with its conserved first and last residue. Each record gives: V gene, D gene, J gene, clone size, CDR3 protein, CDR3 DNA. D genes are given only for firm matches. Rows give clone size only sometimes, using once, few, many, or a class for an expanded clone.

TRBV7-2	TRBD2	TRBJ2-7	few	CASSAGGHVYEQYF	TGTGCCAGCAGCGCGGGGGGCCACGTCTACGAGCAGTACTTC
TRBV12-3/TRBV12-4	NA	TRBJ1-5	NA	CASTVQGNQPQHF	TGTGCCAGCACGGTACAGGGCAATCAGCCCCAGCATTTT
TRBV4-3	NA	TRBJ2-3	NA	CASSQGISPSSTDTQYF	TGCGCCAGCAGCCAGGGTATTAGCCCCTCTAGCACAGATACGCAGTATTTT
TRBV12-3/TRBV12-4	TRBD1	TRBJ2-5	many	CASSPTGGQETQYF	TGTGCCAGCAGCCCGACAGGGGGCCAAGAGACCCAGTACTTC
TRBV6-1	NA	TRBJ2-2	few	CASKGGLDTGELFF	TGTGCCAGCAAGGGGGGGCTGGACACCGGGGAGCTGTTTTTT
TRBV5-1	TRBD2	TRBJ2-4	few	CASSFTRKTSGGQNIQYF	TGCGCCAGCAGCTTTACACGTAAGACTAGCGGGGGTCAAAACATTCAGTACTTC
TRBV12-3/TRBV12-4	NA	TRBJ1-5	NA	CASSLGQAAPQHF	TGTGCCAGCAGTTTAGGACAGGCGGCGCCCCAGCATTTT
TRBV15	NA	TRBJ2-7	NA	CATSINPTGVYEQYF	TGTGCCACCAGCATAAACCCGACAGGTGTGTACGAGCAGTACTTC
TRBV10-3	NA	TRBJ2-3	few	CAIRQMTNTDTQYF	TGTGCCATCAGGCAAATGACCAACACAGATACGCAGTATTTT
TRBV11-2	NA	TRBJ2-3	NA	CASSPVPKGTQYF	TGTGCCAGCAGCCCCGTGCCGAAAGGTACGCAGTATTTT
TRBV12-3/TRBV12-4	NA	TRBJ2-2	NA	CASWTEPNTGELFF	TGTGCCAGCTGGACCGAGCCCAACACCGGGGAGCTGTTTTTT
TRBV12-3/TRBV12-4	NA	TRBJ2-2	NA	CASSLVLGVSGELFF	TGTGCCAGCAGTTTAGTACTAGGGGTTTCCGGGGAGCTGTTTTTT
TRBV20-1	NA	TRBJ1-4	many	CSALGALGNRNEKLFF	TGCAGTGCTCTTGGGGCCCTGGGGAATCGTAATGAAAAACTGTTTTTT
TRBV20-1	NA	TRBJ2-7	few	CSAYRGMYEQYF	TGCAGTGCTTATCGGGGGATGTACGAGCAGTACTTC
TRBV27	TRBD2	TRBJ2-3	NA	CASSFERGAQYTQYF	TGTGCCAGCAGTTTCGAGCGGGGGGCCCAATATACGCAGTATTTT
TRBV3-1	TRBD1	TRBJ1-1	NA	CASSQGAGQGVSEAFF	TGTGCCAGCAGCCAAGGAGCAGGGCAGGGGGTTTCCGAAGCTTTCTTT
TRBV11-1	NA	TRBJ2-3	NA	CASSLGVITGRSAQSTDTQYF	TGTGCCAGCAGCTTAGGAGTTATTACAGGGCGATCGGCCCAAAGCACAGATACGCAGTATTTT
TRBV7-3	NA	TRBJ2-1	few	CASSLVPQVLGNEQFF	TGTGCCAGCAGCTTAGTCCCGCAGGTACTTGGCAATGAGCAGTTCTTC
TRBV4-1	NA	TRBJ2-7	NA	CASSPTRGTGSYEQYF	TGCGCCAGCAGCCCCACGAGGGGCACAGGATCCTACGAGCAGTACTTC
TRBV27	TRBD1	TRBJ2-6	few	CASSLLSRGQGANVLTF	TGTGCCAGCAGTTTATTGTCCAGGGGGCAGGGGGCCAACGTCCTGACTTTC
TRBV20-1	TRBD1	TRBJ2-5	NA	CSADRDSQETQYF	TGCAGTGCTGACCGGGACAGCCAAGAGACCCAGTACTTC
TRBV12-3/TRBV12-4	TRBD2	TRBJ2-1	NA	CASSFPLAGGHEQFF	TGTGCCAGCAGTTTCCCGCTAGCGGGGGGGCATGAGCAGTTCTTC
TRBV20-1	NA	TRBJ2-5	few	CSVRGAVRDTQETQYF	TGCAGTGTTAGAGGGGCGGTTCGGGACACCCAAGAGACCCAGTACTTC
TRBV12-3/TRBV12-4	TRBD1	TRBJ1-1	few	CASSRQGDGSEAFF	TGTGCCAGCAGTCGACAGGGTGACGGGAGTGAAGCTTTCTTT
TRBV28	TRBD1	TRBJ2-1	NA	CASSPTDREVEDEQFF	TGTGCCAGCAGTCCGACCGACAGGGAAGTAGAGGATGAGCAGTTCTTC
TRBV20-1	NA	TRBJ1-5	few	CSARAGSNQPQHF	TGCAGTGCTAGGGCAGGGAGCAATCAGCCCCAGCATTTT
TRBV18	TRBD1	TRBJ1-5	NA	CASSPGGGFNQPQHF	TGTGCCAGCTCACCAGGAGGGGGCTTCAATCAGCCCCAGCATTTT
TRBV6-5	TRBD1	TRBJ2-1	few	CASSPGQKYNEQFF	TGTGCCAGCAGCCCGGGACAGAAATACAATGAGCAGTTCTTC
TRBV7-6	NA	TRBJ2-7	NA	CASTPRRGGYEQYF	TGTGCCAGCACCCCACGACGGGGAGGATACGAGCAGTACTTC
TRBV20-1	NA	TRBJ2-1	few	CSADGPFNEQFF	TGCAGTGCTGATGGCCCTTTTAATGAGCAGTTCTTC
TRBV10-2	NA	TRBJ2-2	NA	CASTPPGDNTGELFF	TGCGCCAGCACCCCCCCAGGGGACAACACCGGGGAGCTGTTTTTT
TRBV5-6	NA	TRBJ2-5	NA	CASSWNDGTQYF	TGTGCCAGCAGCTGGAACGACGGGACCCAGTACTTC
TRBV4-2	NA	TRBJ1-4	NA	CASSQVSSEKLFF	TGTGCCAGCAGCCAAGTATCTAGTGAAAAACTGTTTTTT
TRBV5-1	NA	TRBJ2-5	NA	CASSLDNQETQYF	TGCGCCAGCAGCTTGGACAACCAAGAGACCCAGTACTTC
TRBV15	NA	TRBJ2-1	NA	CATSRAKSSYNEQFF	TGTGCCACCAGCAGGGCCAAGAGCTCCTACAATGAGCAGTTCTTC
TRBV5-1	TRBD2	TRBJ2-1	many	CASSKPSGGYNEQFF	TGCGCCAGCAGCAAACCGAGCGGGGGGTACAATGAGCAGTTCTTC
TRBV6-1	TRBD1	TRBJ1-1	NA	CASSSDRGSEAFF	TGTGCCAGCAGCTCCGACAGGGGGAGTGAAGCTTTCTTT